This T cell receptor (beta chain) is from a study of blood T cell repertoires in COVID-19. Across the whole study: Donors in the United States, Italy and Spain gave samples during acute or convalescent COVID-19. PBMCs, B-cell-depleted T cells, or T cells were the source of the cDNA or gDNA that made up the material.

Profiled with immunoSEQ multiplex PCR; TCRdb holds only in-frame clones, not every one. This sample has under 300,000 clones, with around 84% found just once. The receptor was derived from a woman aged 18-29 years with acute or convalescent COVID-19. The material sequenced was peripheral blood.

The CDR3 is CASSPRALGGYTF. CDR3 sequence (DNA): TGTGCCAGCAGCCCCAGGGCTTTAGGTGGCTACACCTTC. The J gene is TRBJ1-2, the V gene TRBV6-6, with D possibly TRBD1 on 5 matching bases. The CDR3 is 13 amino acids. V was cut by 6 bases and J by 7 bases, with 15 bases left in between. Germline CDR1 is MNHNY and CDR2 is SVGAGI (reference sequence).